A selection of T cell receptor beta chains follows, all from one sample in a study of shared clonotypes between healthy human individuals. The protocol was immunoSEQ multiplex PCR, while the TCRdb copy is restricted to in-frame clones and leaves out a portion. The sample has approximately 470,000 clones; about 84% are singletons. Source material: PBMCs. The receptor set was obtained from a woman aged 40 to 49 in good health. Some clones in this sample may be carry-over from other donors' samples. The CDR3 runs from the conserved cysteine through the conserved F or W. A D gene is named only where the DNA matches it firmly. Where a row states a size, it is once, few, many or the class of an expanded clone; other rows omit it.

TGTGCCAGCAGCTTAGGGACAGGGGGTCAAAACATTCAGTACTTC,CASSLGTGGQNIQYF,TRBV5-6,TRBJ2-4,.,TRBD1
TGTGCCAGCAGCCTTAGCGGGAGCCACTACGAGCAGTACTTC,CASSLSGSHYEQYF,TRBV7-2,TRBJ2-7,few,TRBD2
TGTGCCAGCAGCTTAGCCCTAAGCTCCTACGAGCAGTACTTC,CASSLALSSYEQYF,TRBV7-2,TRBJ2-7,.,.
TGTGCCAGCAGCCGGGTTGCAGGGCCCACAAGTGGTGAAGCTTTCTTT,CASSRVAGPTSGEAFF,TRBV11-2,TRBJ1-1,.,.
TGTGCCACCGCCCAACAGTTAGCCAAAAACATTCAGTACTTC,CATAQQLAKNIQYF,TRBV6-5,TRBJ2-4,once,.
TGTGCCAGCAGTGAATTGTCAGTAGAGACCCAGTACTTC,CASSELSVETQYF,TRBV6-1,TRBJ2-5,.,.
TGCGCCAGCAGCTTGTTGGGACTCGTACTGTCCCCAGATACGCAGTATTTT,CASSLLGLVLSPDTQYF,TRBV5-1,TRBJ2-3,.,.
TGTGCCAGCACTGGGACAGGGCGGAGCTATGGCTACACCTTC,CASTGTGRSYGYTF,TRBV9,TRBJ1-2,.,TRBD1
TGTGCCAGCAGCTCTGACTGGGACACCGGGGAGCTGTTTTTT,CASSSDWDTGELFF,TRBV7-9,TRBJ2-2,few,.
TGTGCCAGCAGTTACTCAAGCTCTACAATAAAAAAACTGTTTTTT,CASSYSSSTIKKLFF,TRBV6-5,TRBJ1-4,many,.
TGTGCCTGGAGGCGCCAGACAGGGGGCACCGGGGAGCTGTTTTTT,CAWRRQTGGTGELFF,TRBV30,TRBJ2-2,.,TRBD1
TGTGCCAGCAGCCCCCAGGGGGCAGGCACAGATACGCAGTATTTT,CASSPQGAGTDTQYF,TRBV2,TRBJ2-3,few,TRBD1
TGTGCCAGCAGCTTAGATCCGGGACTAGGGTCCAATGAGCAGTTCTTC,CASSLDPGLGSNEQFF,TRBV11-2,TRBJ2-1,.,TRBD2
TGTGCCAGCAGCGTAGGTCAGGGCCGGGAAAAACTGTTTTTT,CASSVGQGREKLFF,TRBV9,TRBJ1-4,.,.
TGCGCCAGAATTGATAGCGGGAATGACTCCTACGAGCAGTACTTC,CARIDSGNDSYEQYF,TRBV10-1,TRBJ2-7,.,TRBD2
TGTGCCAGCAGCTTAGCGCCTAGGGGGGATACGCAGTATTTT,CASSLAPRGDTQYF,TRBV7-6,TRBJ2-3,.,.
TGTGCCAGCAGTTTCCTAGGACAGGGGCGTCAGCCCCAGCATTTT,CASSFLGQGRQPQHF,TRBV27,TRBJ1-5,.,TRBD1
TGTGCCAGTAGTTTCCTCCGCTACTCACCCTACGGGCAGTACTTC,CASSFLRYSPYGQYF,TRBV7-8,TRBJ2-7,.,.
TGTGCCAGCAGTCCCCCTGGGGGCGGCCCAAACCCCGAGCAGTACTTC,CASSPPGGGPNPEQYF,TRBV28,TRBJ2-7,many,.
TGTGCCAGCAGCTTAGCGGGAGGGCCCACTAGATACGAGCAGTACTTC,CASSLAGGPTRYEQYF,TRBV7-2,TRBJ2-7,few,TRBD2
TGTGCCAGCAGCTTTGCCTCAGGGGAAACCGGGGAGCTGTTTTTT,CASSFASGETGELFF,TRBV5-4,TRBJ2-2,.,.
TGTGCCAGCAGCTTGGGTAGCGGCCAAGAGACCCAGTACTTC,CASSLGSGQETQYF,TRBV5-4,TRBJ2-5,many,.
TGTGCCAGCAGCTTGGAGTGGGGTAGCACAGATACGCAGTATTTT,CASSLEWGSTDTQYF,TRBV5-6,TRBJ2-3,.,.
TGTGCCAGCAGCCCAACATTGCGGGATGATGAGCAGTTCTTC,CASSPTLRDDEQFF,TRBV7-6,TRBJ2-1,many,.
TGTGCCAGTAGTATGGGCAGAGACTATGGCTACACCTTC,CASSMGRDYGYTF,TRBV19,TRBJ1-2,.,.
TGTGCCAGCAGCTTAACAGGGTCCGGATCCGGGGAGCTGTTTTTT,CASSLTGSGSGELFF,TRBV7-9,TRBJ2-2,.,.
TGTGCCAGCAGCTCCCTGGGGACAGGGGGAAACACCATATATTTT,CASSSLGTGGNTIYF,TRBV7-6,TRBJ1-3,.,TRBD1
TGCGCCAGCAGCTTGGCCGGAGTCAGCACAGATACGCAGTATTTT,CASSLAGVSTDTQYF,TRBV5-1,TRBJ2-3,.,.
TGTGCCAGCAGCTACAGGACTAGCGGGAGGATAGGCTACAATGAGCAGTTCTTC,CASSYRTSGRIGYNEQFF,TRBV5-4,TRBJ2-1,.,TRBD2
TGTGCCAGCAGCGCCGGGACAGTGGCTCCGTTTTCCTATGGCTACACCTTC,CASSAGTVAPFSYGYTF,TRBV4-2,TRBJ1-2,.,TRBD1
TGCGCCAGCAGCTTGGAATCTGGGGCCAACGTCCTGACTTTC,CASSLESGANVLTF,TRBV5-1,TRBJ2-6,.,.
TGTGCCAGCACTACTAGTGGGAGGGCCCTCGGGCAGTTCTTC,CASTTSGRALGQFF,TRBV28,TRBJ2-1,.,TRBD2
TGTGCCAGCAGTCCGCTTGTCGGAGCATCGGGCAAAAACATTCAGTACTTC,CASSPLVGASGKNIQYF,TRBV28,TRBJ2-4,.,.
TGTGCCAGCAGACCAGGACAGAAGGGGTTAGCCGTCCTGACTTTC,CASRPGQKGLAVLTF,TRBV28,TRBJ2-6,.,.
TGTGCCAGCAGCGCCACTCGACACCCAGGGGCGGATAACGGCAATCAGCCCCAGCATTTT,CASSATRHPGADNGNQPQHF,TRBV6-4,TRBJ1-5,many,.
TGTGCCAGCAGTCTAAACAGGGGGCAAGAGACCCAGTACTTC,CASSLNRGQETQYF,TRBV6-5,TRBJ2-5,.,TRBD1
TGCAGCGTTGAAGGTTGGGCTAGCGGGAGGCTCCGCACAGATACGCAGTATTTT,CSVEGWASGRLRTDTQYF,TRBV29-1,TRBJ2-3,few,TRBD2
TGCGCCAGCAGCTTGGCCTCGGACACAAGGGAGCAGTACTTC,CASSLASDTREQYF,TRBV5-1,TRBJ2-7,.,.
TGTGCCAGCAGCGTAGGCCAAGGAAACACCATATATTTT,CASSVGQGNTIYF,TRBV9,TRBJ1-3,once,.
TGTGCCAGCTCACAGGCCGGTCGGACTGAAGCTTTCTTT,CASSQAGRTEAFF,TRBV18,TRBJ1-1,few,.
TGTGCCAGCAGCTTTAGGGCGGGACCACTCGAGTACAATGAGCAGTTCTTC,CASSFRAGPLEYNEQFF,TRBV7-2,TRBJ2-1,.,.
TGCGCCAGCAGCCCAGGGGACAGGGTTGGGGAGACCCAGTACTTC,CASSPGDRVGETQYF,TRBV5-1,TRBJ2-5,.,TRBD1
TGTGCCAGCAGGATGACTAGCGGGAGACATGAGCAGTTCTTC,CASRMTSGRHEQFF,TRBV7-2,TRBJ2-1,.,TRBD2